This record covers a single T cell receptor beta chain. Which antigen it targets is not known. Nothing much larger sits one base from this clone, and base qualities are not available. The germline V end is reduced by 0 bases and the J end by 3 bases; junction bases left unmatched: 5. The germline V gene supplies CDR1 SGHVS and CDR2 FQNEAQ. From cysteine to phenylalanine, the CDR3 is 16 amino acids long. Just CDR3 DNA is preserved here, 48 bases in frame from base 1. The sample comes from a study of T cell changes during pregnancy in multiple sclerosis (dated by TCRdb to about 2019). Study-level background: Changes in the T cell repertoire over the course of pregnancy were examined in this study in women with multiple sclerosis.

Preparation of the library involved the immunoSEQ multiplex PCR assay. The table was pulled from immuneACCESS by TCRdb, which kept in-frame rearrangements only. Such tables lose some clones; where checked, under half of the loss comes from unresolved V genes, and the rest has no known cause. Recorded for this sample are 100,000 or so clones; 75% to 95% of them occurred a single time. Jointly, the top ten make up about 3.1% of the sample. The rearranged segments are TRBV7-8 and TRBJ2-1; TRBD1 agrees with 7 junctional bases. The sample was peripheral blood, taken in the second trimester of pregnancy. The receptor was derived from a female donor with multiple sclerosis, enrolled in a pregnancy study. The CDR3 protein: CASSLADRAIYNEQFF. The DNA is TGTGCCAGCAGCTTAGCCGACAGGGCGATCTACAATGAGCAGTTCTTC.